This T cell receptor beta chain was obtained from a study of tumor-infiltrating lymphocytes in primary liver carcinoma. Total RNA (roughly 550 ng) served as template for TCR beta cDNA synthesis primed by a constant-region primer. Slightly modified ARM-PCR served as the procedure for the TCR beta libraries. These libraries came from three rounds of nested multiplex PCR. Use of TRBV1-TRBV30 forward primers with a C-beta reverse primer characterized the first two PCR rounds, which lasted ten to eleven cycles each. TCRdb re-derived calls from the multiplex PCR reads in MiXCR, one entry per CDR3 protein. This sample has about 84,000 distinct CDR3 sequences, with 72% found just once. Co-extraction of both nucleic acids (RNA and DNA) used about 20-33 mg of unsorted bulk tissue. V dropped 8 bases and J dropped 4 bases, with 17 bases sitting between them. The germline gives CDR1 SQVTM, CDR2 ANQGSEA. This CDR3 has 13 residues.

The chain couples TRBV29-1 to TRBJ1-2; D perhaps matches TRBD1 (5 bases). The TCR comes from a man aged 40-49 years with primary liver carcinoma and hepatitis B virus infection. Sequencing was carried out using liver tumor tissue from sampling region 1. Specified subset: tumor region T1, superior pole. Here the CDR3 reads CSIADSKIYGYTF. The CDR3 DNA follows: TGCAGCATTGCCGACAGTAAAATCTATGGCTACACCTTC.